Sequencing of this TCR beta chain was carried out in a study of tumor and adjacent non-tumor tissue in lung cancer. About the study: There were about 12 adenocarcinoma, a couple of squamous cell carcinoma and 1 small cell lung cancer cases. Samples averaged about 3.8 million productive TCRbeta reads each. General study points: Shorter survival was associated with higher TCR diversity in tumors.

A note on this clonotype: Its antigen is not known. Being one base from a much bigger clone, this may be a read error.

The template was RNA from unsorted bulk tissue. Distant lung tissue was collected more than 3 cm away from the tumor edge. The library came from three nested PCR rounds adapted from ARM-PCR protocols. TCRdb used MiXCR to reprocess the multiplex PCR reads, holding one entry per CDR3 protein. This table has about 67,000 distinct CDR3 sequences, 76% appearing once. Trimming took off 7 bases at V and 6 bases at J, with 13 bases between the two ends. In germline, CDR1 is MGHRA, CDR2 YSYEKL. The CDR3 has 14 residues. The sample was distant non-tumor lung tissue. The TCR originated in a man aged 55 to 70 with non-small cell lung cancer. V usage is TRBV4-1 and J usage is TRBJ2-6, with a tentative D call TRBD2 (5 bases). The CDR3 DNA is TGCGCCAGCAACGTGAGGGCCGAGGCCAACGTCCTGACTTTC. Protein sequence: CASNVRAEANVLTF.